Listed here are 28 T cell receptor beta chains from one sample, sequenced in a study of shared clonotypes between healthy human individuals. Cells designated naive CD8 were CD45RO-negative and were positively selected for CCR7, with terminally differentiated effector memory CD45RA+ cells excluded. Only in-frame clones appear in the TCRdb table, and some are missing; sequencing was by immunoSEQ multiplex PCR. This table holds fewer than 1 million clones, approximately 96% found once. Sample: naive CD8+ T cells sorted from blood. All receptors come from a man aged 25 to 40 in good health.

The chain carries TRBV28 and TRBJ1-1, with 7 bases fitting TRBD1. Germline V CDR1 and CDR2: MDHEN, SYDVKM. The CDR3 runs to 14 residues. Losses at the gene ends were 2 bases for V and 4 bases for J; bases not matched to a gene: 4. The CDR3: CASSLTGVGTEAFF. The DNA of the CDR3 is TGTGCCAGCAGTTTAACAGGGGTCGGCACTGAAGCTTTCTTT.

This clone has only one observation. This chain joins TRBV19 and TRBJ2-2; no clear D. V lost 2 bases, J lost 6 bases, and 16 bases lay in between. Germline-derived CDR1 and CDR2 are LNHDA and SQIVND (reference sequence). The CDR3 totals 16 residues. DNA of the CDR3: TGTGCCAGTAGTATAACCCGGTCGTTAGGCGCCGGGGAGCTGTTTTTT. Translated, it gives CASSITRSLGAGELFF.

The chain combines TRBV2 with TRBJ2-3; 8 nucleotides match TRBD1. Germline CDR1 is SNHLY and CDR2 is FYNNEI. The CDR3 covers 17 residues. V lost 6 bases, J lost 3 bases, and 14 bases stayed unmatched. CDR3 loop: CASRRRTGLGDTDTQYF. The CDR3 DNA follows: TGTGCCAGCAGGAGACGGACAGGGCTGGGGGATACAGATACGCAGTATTTT.

The genes are TRBV7-2 and TRBJ2-3; 7 nucleotides agree with TRBD2. The CDR3 loop spans 15 amino acids. The junction had 7 bases not matched to a gene; V was cut back by 1 base and J by 6 bases. Germline-derived CDR1 and CDR2 are SGHTA and FQGNSA. The chain's CDR3 is CASSLVPGRPDTQYF. The CDR3 region has the DNA TGTGCCAGCAGCTTAGTTCCCGGGAGGCCGGATACGCAGTATTTT.

The V and J genes are TRBV6-6 and TRBJ1-1; TRBD1 matches at 7 bases. CDR1 and CDR2 from the germline V gene are MNHNY and SVGAGI (reference sequence). CDR3 length: 14 residues. The ends lost 0 bases at V and 4 bases at J; junction bases unmatched: 2. The CDR3 region is CASSYSGGFTEAFF. The CDR3 DNA is TGTGCCAGCAGTTACTCAGGGGGCTTCACTGAAGCTTTCTTT.

J is TRBJ2-1 and V is TRBV27, with D perhaps TRBD2 (5 bases). The ends were cut back, 8 bases at V and 7 bases at J, with 18 bases in the middle. This CDR3 is built from 14 residues. Per germline, CDR1 MNHEY and CDR2 SMNVEV (reference sequence). The CDR3 loop is CASASRLAQNEQFF. CDR3 bases: TGTGCCAGCGCCAGTCGGCTAGCACAGAATGAGCAGTTCTTC.

In DNA form, the CDR3 reads TGTGCCAGCAGTTTCCAACAGGCCGCGGGGTTAGCGGGAGTCTACGAGCAGTACTTC. This translates into CASSFQQAAGLAGVYEQYF. V gene TRBV27 combines with J gene TRBJ2-7, with 9 bases aligning to TRBD2. Trimming cost V 3 bases and J 3 bases; bases outside gene matches: 18. This CDR3 spans 19 amino acids. Germline-derived CDR1 and CDR2 are MNHEY and SMNVEV (reference sequence).

J is TRBJ1-1 and V is TRBV6-1; 10 nucleotides align to TRBD1. The J segment lost 11 bases and the V segment lost 1 base, leaving 7 bases of the junction unmatched. This CDR3 has 14 amino acids. Germline V gene lookup returns CDR1 MNHNS and CDR2 SASEGT. The CDR3 DNA sequence: TGTGCCAGCAGTGAAGGGACAGGGGGTACGGCGGCTTTCTTT. Its protein product is CASSEGTGGTAAFF.

This chain joins TRBV2 and TRBJ2-1, with TRBD2 matching 9 bases. With 4 bases clipped from V and 0 bases from J, the junction kept 7 bases outside the gene matches. The CDR3 is 17 residues long. Germline V gene sequence: CDR1 SNHLY, CDR2 FYNNEI. The CDR3 region has the DNA TGTGCCAGCAGTGGGATCAATAGCGGGAGCTCCTACAATGAGCAGTTCTTC. Translation gives CASSGINSGSSYNEQFF.

This clone was recorded only once. The chain carries TRBV7-3 and TRBJ2-1; 11 nucleotides align to TRBD2. This CDR3 comprises 15 residues. The germline gives CDR1 SGHTA, CDR2 FQGTGA. V gave up 5 bases and J gave up 6 bases; unmatched junction bases: 6. The DNA for the CDR3 is TGTGCCAGCAGCAAAACTAGCGGGAGCTCCAATGAGCAGTTCTTC. Its protein product is CASSKTSGSSNEQFF.

The rearrangement links TRBV5-1 to TRBJ2-1; D remains unclear. CDR3 length: 13 residues. V gave up 0 bases and J gave up 8 bases, with 9 bases separating them. Germline values: CDR1 SGHRS, CDR2 YFSETQ. Here the CDR3 reads CASSLVGFHEQFF. The DNA of the CDR3 is TGCGCCAGCAGCTTGGTAGGGTTTCATGAGCAGTTCTTC. Based on the CDR3 plus reference TRBV5-1 and TRBJ2-1, the full variable domain is KAGVTQTPRYLIKTRGQQVTLSCSPISGHRSVSWYQQTPGQGLQFLFEYFSETQRNKGNFPGRFSGRQFSNSRSEMNVSTLELGDSALYLCASSLVGFHEQFFGPGTRLTVL.

The rearrangement links TRBV7-9 to TRBJ1-4; D not certain. Germline lookup yields CDR1 SEHNR and CDR2 FQNEAQ (reference sequence). Trimming cost V 7 bases and J 2 bases, with 8 bases left between them. The CDR3 is made up of 13 amino acids. CDR3 coding DNA: TGTGCCAGCATGGCCAGGACTAATGAAAAACTGTTTTTT. It yields the protein CASMARTNEKLFF. Based on the CDR3 plus reference TRBV7-9 and TRBJ1-4, the full variable domain is DTGVSQNPRHKITKRGQNVTFRCDPISEHNRLYWYRQTLGQGPEFLTYFQNEAQLEKSRLLSDRFSAERPKGSFSTLEIQRTEQGDSAMYLCASMARTNEKLFFGSGTQLSVL.

The gene calls are TRBV9 and TRBJ2-1; D unresolved. The CDR3 has 12 residues. Germline CDR1 reads SGDLS; CDR2 reads YYNGEE. Trimming removed 3 bases from V and 8 bases from J, with 9 bases in between. Here the CDR3 reads CASSDLEDEQFF. The CDR3 DNA reads as TGTGCCAGCAGCGACCTAGAGGATGAGCAGTTCTTC.

The table lists this clone with a count of one. V usage is TRBV2 and J usage is TRBJ2-7; D ambiguous. Germline V gives CDR1 SNHLY, CDR2 FYNNEI. This CDR3 is 12 amino acids long. V was cut by 7 bases and J by 1 base, with 8 bases left in between. This CDR3 is CASKAPSYEQYF. The CDR3 coding sequence is TGTGCCAGCAAAGCGCCTTCCTACGAGCAGTACTTC.

This chain uses TRBV29-1 with TRBJ1-1; no clear D. Germline V lookup: CDR1 SQVTM, CDR2 ANQGSEA. The CDR3 covers 12 residues. Trimming took 6 bases from V and 5 from J, leaving 13 bases between them. CDR3 DNA: TGCAGCGTCGTGGCAGTCGGGACTGAAGCTTTCTTT. It is translated as CSVVAVGTEAFF.

The rearrangement links TRBV27 to TRBJ2-2, with a weak D call TRBD2 (5 bases). The CDR3 loop spans 15 amino acids. Trimming removed 0 bases at V and 3 bases at J, with 8 bases between. The V gene's germline CDR1 is MNHEY and CDR2 SMNVEV (reference sequence). Here the CDR3 reads CASSLSSGYTGELFF. Here the CDR3 DNA reads TGTGCCAGCAGTTTATCTTCGGGGTACACCGGGGAGCTGTTTTTT.

V and J are TRBV6-5 and TRBJ2-7; D is perhaps TRBD2 (6 bases). The CDR3 is 15 residues long. The V gene's germline CDR1 is MNHEY and CDR2 SVGAGI. V lost 8 bases, J lost 4 bases, and 21 bases lay in between. The CDR3 is CASSYSGTLVYEQYF. The CDR3 DNA follows: TGTGCCAGCTCCTACTCCGGGACTCTCGTATACGAGCAGTACTTC.

This clone was observed a few times. The chain couples TRBV29-1 to TRBJ2-3, with 11 bases fitting TRBD2. Losses at the gene ends were 8 bases for V and 4 bases for J; bases not matched to a gene: 26. Germline CDR1 and CDR2: SQVTM and ANQGSEA. The CDR3 is 20 residues long. The CDR3 DNA reads as TGCAGCTCAAATTACCTCTCTGGGGTGAATAGCGGGAGGGCCCCAGATACGCAGTATTTT. It specifies CSSNYLSGVNSGRAPDTQYF.

This clone appeared a single time. The chain has TRBV9 and TRBJ1-1, with D maybe TRBD1 (5 bases). Trimming took 4 bases from V and 8 from J, leaving 15 bases between them. CDR1 is SGDLS, CDR2 YYNGEE, per germline. The CDR3 is made up of 13 amino acids. The CDR3, as DNA: TGTGCCAGCAGCCCCTATCAGGGTTTGGAAGCTTTCTTT. As protein: CASSPYQGLEAFF.

The chain recombines TRBV29-1 with TRBJ2-1; 7 bases line up with TRBD2. CDR3 length: 15 residues. Germline lookup yields CDR1 SQVTM and CDR2 ANQGSEA. With 3 bases clipped from V and 4 bases from J, the junction kept 9 bases outside the gene matches. The CDR3 here is CSVEGGDYRYNEQFF. The CDR3 DNA sequence: TGCAGCGTTGAGGGGGGGGACTATCGATACAATGAGCAGTTCTTC.

The rearrangement joins TRBV11-2 to TRBJ2-1; D ambiguous. Trimming pared 1 base from V and 9 bases from J, leaving 1 base between. The germline V gene has CDR1 SGHAT and CDR2 FQNNGV. The CDR3 spans 10 residues. Written as DNA, the CDR3 is TGTGCCAGCAGCTTAGGTGAGCAGTTCTTC. It translates to CASSLGEQFF.

The rearrangement joins TRBV7-3 to TRBJ2-1; 10 bases line up with TRBD2. The V gene's germline CDR1 is SGHTA and CDR2 FQGTGA. The V and J ends lost 6 bases and 6 bases, in that order; junction bases with no gene match: 8. The CDR3 has 15 amino acids. This CDR3 reads CASSPLAGEINEQFF. CDR3 coding DNA: TGTGCCAGCAGTCCTCTAGCGGGAGAAATCAATGAGCAGTTCTTC.

The chain is built from TRBV9 and TRBJ1-2; no clear D. The CDR3 sequence is 13 residues long. Trimming pared 0 bases from V and 7 bases from J, leaving 10 bases between. Looked up from germline, CDR1 is SGDLS and CDR2 is YYNGEE. In DNA form, the CDR3 reads TGTGCCAGCAGCGTAGGTTCCTTAGGTGGCTACACCTTC. It translates to CASSVGSLGGYTF. Based on the CDR3 plus reference TRBV9 and TRBJ1-2, the full variable domain is DSGVTQTPKHLITATGQRVTLRCSPRSGDLSVYWYQQSLDQGLQFLIQYYNGEERAKGNILERFSAQQFPDLHSELNLSSLELGDSALYFCASSVGSLGGYTFGSGTRLTVV.

On this clone: The limits of the CDR3 on the DNA are not certain, so only TCRdb's listed CDR3 is given. This chain joins TRBV21-1 and TRBJ2-1; the tabulated D call, TRBD2, remains unverified against the DNA. TRBV21-1 represents a pseudogene. The CDR3 numbers 19 amino acids, ends counted. CDR3: CASSKEGFWVAGGINEQFF.

This clone has a single count. The J gene is TRBJ2-7, the V gene TRBV4-1; perhaps D is TRBD1 or TRBD2 (5 bases each). CDR1 is MGHRA, CDR2 YSYEKL, per germline. Trimming pared 4 bases from V and 5 bases from J, leaving 15 bases between. This CDR3 comprises 14 residues. The CDR3 DNA reads as TGCGCCAGCAGCCCCCTCGGGGCGAGTGACGAGCAGTACTTC. As protein: CASSPLGASDEQYF.

This clone was detected once. This rearrangement joins TRBV2 to TRBJ1-1; unclear D gene. The V gene lost 2 bases and the J gene lost 1 base, with 8 bases spanning the gap. Germline loops: CDR1 SNHLY, CDR2 FYNNEI. This CDR3 has 14 amino acids. This CDR3 reads CASSEWLTNTEAFF. The CDR3 DNA reads as TGTGCCAGCAGTGAATGGCTCACGAACACTGAAGCTTTCTTT. Supplemented by reference TRBV2 and TRBJ1-1, the full variable domain reads EPEVTQTPSHQVTQMGQEVILRCVPISNHLYFYWYRQILGQKVEFLVSFYNNEISEKSEIFDDQFSVERPDGSNFTLKIRSTKLEDSAMYFCASSEWLTNTEAFFGQGTRLTVV.

V usage is TRBV6-1 and J usage is TRBJ2-5, with D perhaps given as TRBD1 or TRBD2 (6 bases each). The CDR3 contains 15 residues. Germline CDR1 and CDR2: MNHNS and SASEGT. The V end was cut by 2 bases, the J end by 4 bases, with 14 bases between. The CDR3 nucleotides read TGTGCCAGCAGTGAAATCCCTGGGGGGCCAGAGACCCAGTACTTC. It codes for CASSEIPGGPETQYF.

J is TRBJ2-1 and V is TRBV15; D remains unclear. Germline V CDR1 and CDR2: LNHNV, YYDKDF (reference sequence). There are 12 residues in the CDR3. The V end was cut by 9 bases, the J end by 5 bases, with 11 bases between. The CDR3 nucleotides read TGTGCCACGGGTACGGACCACAATGAGCAGTTCTTC. Residues: CATGTDHNEQFF.